The 4 T cell receptor beta chains given below trace back to one sample, sequenced in a study of T cell changes during pregnancy in multiple sclerosis. Only in-frame clones appear in the TCRdb table, and some are missing; sequencing was by immunoSEQ multiplex PCR. The sample records about 38,000 clones, 70% to 90% being singletons. Material: CD8+ T cells from peripheral blood mononuclear cells, obtained in the third trimester of pregnancy. These TCRs come from a female donor with multiple sclerosis, enrolled in a pregnancy study.

The J gene is TRBJ2-3, the V gene TRBV5-1; D may be TRBD2 (6 bases). The CDR3 runs to 19 residues. Trimming removed 2 bases at V and 6 bases at J, with 28 bases between. Germline CDR1 is SGHRS and CDR2 is YFSETQ. This CDR3 is CASSLLLVRGTKASDTQYF. The DNA of the CDR3 is TGCGCCAGCAGCTTATTATTAGTTCGGGGGACGAAGGCATCCGATACGCAGTATTTT.

The CDR3: CASSLNGGRGYTF. DNA for the CDR3: TGTGCCAGCAGCTTGAACGGAGGAAGGGGCTACACCTTC. The rearrangement joins TRBV7-6 to TRBJ1-2; D ambiguous. This CDR3 region has 13 residues. V was trimmed by 3 bases and J by 8 bases, leaving 13 bases between them. Germline assignment: CDR1 SGHVS and CDR2 FNYEAQ.

V is TRBV11-2 and J is TRBJ1-2; D is unclear. Trimming left V 0 bases short and J 5 bases short, with 16 bases between. Germline V gene sequence: CDR1 SGHAT, CDR2 FQNNGV. The CDR3 extends over 16 amino acids. DNA for the CDR3: TGTGCCAGCAGCTTAGATCGGGATGGCGGCGGTTATGGCTACACCTTC. Its translation is CASSLDRDGGGYGYTF.

The chain couples TRBV7-6 to TRBJ2-1, with D possibly matching TRBD1 (6 bases). Germline V gives CDR1 SGHVS, CDR2 FNYEAQ. The germline V and J ends were trimmed by 5 bases and 1 base, with 18 bases remaining between them. The CDR3 has 17 residues. The CDR3 loop is CASSPSGHFLSYNEQFF. The CDR3 nucleotides are TGTGCCAGCAGCCCTTCGGGACACTTTCTATCCTACAATGAGCAGTTCTTC.